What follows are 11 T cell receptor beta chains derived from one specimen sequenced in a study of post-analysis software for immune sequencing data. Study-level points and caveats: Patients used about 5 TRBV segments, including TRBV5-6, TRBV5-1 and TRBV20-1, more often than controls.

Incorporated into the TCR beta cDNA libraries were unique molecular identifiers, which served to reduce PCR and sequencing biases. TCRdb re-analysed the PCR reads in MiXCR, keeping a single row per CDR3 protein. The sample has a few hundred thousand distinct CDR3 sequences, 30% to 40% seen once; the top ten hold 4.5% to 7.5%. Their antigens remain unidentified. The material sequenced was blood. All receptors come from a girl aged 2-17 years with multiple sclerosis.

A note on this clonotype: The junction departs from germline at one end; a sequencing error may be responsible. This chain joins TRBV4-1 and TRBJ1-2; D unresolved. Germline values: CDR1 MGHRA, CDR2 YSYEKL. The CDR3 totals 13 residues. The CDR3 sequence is CVSSQATADGYTF. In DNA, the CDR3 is TGCGTCAGCAGCCAGGCGACGGCGGATGGCTACACCTTC.

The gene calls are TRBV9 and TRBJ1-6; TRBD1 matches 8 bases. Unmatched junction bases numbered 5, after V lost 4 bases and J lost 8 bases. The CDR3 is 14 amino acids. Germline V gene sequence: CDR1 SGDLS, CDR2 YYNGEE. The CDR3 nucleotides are TGTGCCAGCAGCCCCAGACAGGGGTATTCACCCCTCCACTTT. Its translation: CASSPRQGYSPLHF.

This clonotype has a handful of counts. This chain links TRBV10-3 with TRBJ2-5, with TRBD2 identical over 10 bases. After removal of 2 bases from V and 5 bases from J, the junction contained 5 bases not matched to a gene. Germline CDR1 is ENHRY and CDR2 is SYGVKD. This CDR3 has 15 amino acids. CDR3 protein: CAISEPSGGAETQYF. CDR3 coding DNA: TGTGCCATCAGTGAGCCCAGCGGGGGGGCGGAGACCCAGTACTTC.

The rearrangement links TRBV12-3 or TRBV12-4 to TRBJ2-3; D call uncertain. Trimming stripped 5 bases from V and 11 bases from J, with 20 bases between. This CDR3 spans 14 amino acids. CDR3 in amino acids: CASSGTVTTDVQYF. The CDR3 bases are TGTGCCAGCAGTGGCACAGTTACCACAGATGTGCAGTATTTT.

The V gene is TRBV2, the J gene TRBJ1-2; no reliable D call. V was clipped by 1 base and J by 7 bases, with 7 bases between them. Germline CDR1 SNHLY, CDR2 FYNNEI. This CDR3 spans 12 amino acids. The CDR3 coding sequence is TGTGCCAGCAGTGAAGTCCGCTCTGGCTACACCTTC. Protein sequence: CASSEVRSGYTF.

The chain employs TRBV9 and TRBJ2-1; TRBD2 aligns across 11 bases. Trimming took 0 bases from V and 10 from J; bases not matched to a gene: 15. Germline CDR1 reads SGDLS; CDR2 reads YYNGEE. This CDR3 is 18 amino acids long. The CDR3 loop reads CASSVGLRVLAGVSEQFF. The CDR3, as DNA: TGTGCCAGCAGCGTAGGGCTTAGGGTACTAGCGGGGGTAAGCGAGCAGTTCTTC.

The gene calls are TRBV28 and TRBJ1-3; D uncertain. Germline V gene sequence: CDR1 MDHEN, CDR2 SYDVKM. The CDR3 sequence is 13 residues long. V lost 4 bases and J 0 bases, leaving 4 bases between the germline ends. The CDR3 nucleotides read TGTGCCAGCAGTTGGGGCTCTGGAAACACCATATATTTT. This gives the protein CASSWGSGNTIYF.

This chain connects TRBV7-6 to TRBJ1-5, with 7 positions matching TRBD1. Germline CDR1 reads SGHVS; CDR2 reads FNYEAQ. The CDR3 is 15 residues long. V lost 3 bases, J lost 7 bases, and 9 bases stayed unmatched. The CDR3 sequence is CASSLGGTDGQPQHF. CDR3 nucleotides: TGTGCCAGCAGCTTGGGGGGGACAGATGGGCAGCCCCAGCATTTT.

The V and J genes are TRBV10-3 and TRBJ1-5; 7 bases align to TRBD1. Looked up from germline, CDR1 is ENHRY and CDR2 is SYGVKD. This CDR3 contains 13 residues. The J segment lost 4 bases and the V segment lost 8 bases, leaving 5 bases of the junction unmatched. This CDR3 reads CAIRGTENQPQHF. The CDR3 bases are TGTGCCATCCGCGGGACAGAAAATCAGCCCCAGCATTTT.

CDR3 region: CASNQGRGAYNSPLHF. CDR3 DNA: TGTGCCAGCAACCAGGGCAGGGGCGCCTATAATTCACCCCTCCACTTT. The rearrangement joins TRBV12-3 or TRBV12-4 to TRBJ1-6; TRBD1 is a possible D gene (6 bases). The CDR3 has 16 amino acids. Trimming removed 7 bases from V and 2 bases from J, with 15 bases in between.

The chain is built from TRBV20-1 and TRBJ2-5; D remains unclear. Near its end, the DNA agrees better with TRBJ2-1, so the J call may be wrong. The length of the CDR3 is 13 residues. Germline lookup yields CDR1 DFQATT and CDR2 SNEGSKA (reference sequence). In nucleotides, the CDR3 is TGCAGTGCTAGTCAGGATTACCAAGAGACCCAGTTCTTC. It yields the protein CSASQDYQETQFF.